A selection of T cell receptor beta chains follows, all from one sample in a study of blood T cell repertoires in COVID-19. This table comes from immunoSEQ multiplex PCR, and its TCRdb copy is limited to in-frame clones, with some not included. This sample has a few hundred thousand clones, with 75% to 90% found just once. Sequences were obtained from peripheral blood. The receptor source for this set is a man aged 25 to 40 with active or convalescent COVID-19. Each CDR3 is given with its conserved first and last residue. D genes are given only for firm matches. Part of the rows lack a size; the others show once, few, many or a class for expanded clones.

clone size: -; D gene: TRBD1; V gene: TRBV10-3; J gene: TRBJ2-7; CDR3 DNA: TGTGCCATCACGTCCGGGACAGGGATATACGAGCAGTACTTC; CDR3 protein: CAITSGTGIYEQYF
clone size: -; D gene: TRBD1; V gene: TRBV24-1; J gene: TRBJ1-1; CDR3 DNA: TGTGCCACCAGTGGCCACAGGGGGCCGCCGAACACTGAAGCTTTCTTT; CDR3 protein: CATSGHRGPPNTEAFF
clone size: -; D gene: -; V gene: TRBV5-1; J gene: TRBJ1-1; CDR3 DNA: TGCGCCAGCAGCTTGGATCCGGGGATGGGGACTGAAGCTTTCTTT; CDR3 protein: CASSLDPGMGTEAFF
clone size: -; D gene: -; V gene: TRBV4-1; J gene: TRBJ1-2; CDR3 DNA: TGCGCCAGCAGCCAACCGACAAGGAATAACTATGGCTACACCTTC; CDR3 protein: CASSQPTRNNYGYTF
clone size: -; D gene: -; V gene: TRBV19; J gene: TRBJ1-2; CDR3 DNA: TGTGCCAGTAGTACCCAAGGAGGGGTTCGGAACTATGGCTACACCTTC; CDR3 protein: CASSTQGGVRNYGYTF
clone size: -; D gene: -; V gene: TRBV30; J gene: TRBJ2-7; CDR3 DNA: TGTGCCTGGAGTGTGTCTCTCCGGTTCCCCTACGAGCAGTACTTC; CDR3 protein: CAWSVSLRFPYEQYF
clone size: -; D gene: -; V gene: TRBV5-4; J gene: TRBJ2-5; CDR3 DNA: TGTGCCAGCAGCACCGACGGGATGGGGGAGACCCAGTACTTC; CDR3 protein: CASSTDGMGETQYF
clone size: -; D gene: -; V gene: TRBV9; J gene: TRBJ1-5; CDR3 DNA: TGTGCCAGCAGCGTAGGCAGCGGGAGCAATCAGCCCCAGCATTTT; CDR3 protein: CASSVGSGSNQPQHF
clone size: -; D gene: TRBD1; V gene: TRBV6-5; J gene: TRBJ1-2; CDR3 DNA: TGTGCCAGCAGTCCCCGGGACAGGGTCTATGGCTACACCTTC; CDR3 protein: CASSPRDRVYGYTF
clone size: -; D gene: TRBD2; V gene: TRBV3-1/TRBV3-2; J gene: TRBJ2-3; CDR3 DNA: TGTGCCAGCAGCCAAACCGCGGGGGGTCGGTGGTATTTT; CDR3 protein: CASSQTAGGRWYF
clone size: -; D gene: -; V gene: TRBV7-2; J gene: TRBJ1-3; CDR3 DNA: TGTGCCAGCAGCTTAGCTGGGGGGACTGGAAACACCATATATTTT; CDR3 protein: CASSLAGGTGNTIYF
clone size: -; D gene: TRBD1; V gene: TRBV7-9; J gene: TRBJ1-2; CDR3 DNA: TGTGCCAGCAGCTCCTCGGGACAGGGCTACACCTTC; CDR3 protein: CASSSSGQGYTF
clone size: -; D gene: -; V gene: TRBV2; J gene: TRBJ1-1; CDR3 DNA: TGTGCCAGCAGCGATACAGAGAACACTGAAGCTTTCTTT; CDR3 protein: CASSDTENTEAFF
clone size: -; D gene: -; V gene: TRBV15; J gene: TRBJ2-2; CDR3 DNA: TGTGCCACCAGCAGAGCGGGCAGGGGTGCCACCGGGGAGCTGTTTTTT; CDR3 protein: CATSRAGRGATGELFF
clone size: few; D gene: TRBD1; V gene: TRBV3-1/TRBV3-2; J gene: TRBJ2-2; CDR3 DNA: TGTGCCAGCAGCCTGGGACAGCAGAACACCGGGGAGCTGTTTTTT; CDR3 protein: CASSLGQQNTGELFF
clone size: -; D gene: -; V gene: TRBV3-1/TRBV3-2; J gene: TRBJ2-7; CDR3 DNA: TGTGCCAGCAGCCAAGGCCCGATTGAGGGTGCCGGGATCTCCTACGAGCAGTACTTC; CDR3 protein: CASSQGPIEGAGISYEQYF
clone size: -; D gene: TRBD1; V gene: TRBV7-9; J gene: TRBJ2-7; CDR3 DNA: TGTGCCAGCAGCTCCCGGACAGGGTCCTACGAGCAGTACTTC; CDR3 protein: CASSSRTGSYEQYF
clone size: -; D gene: -; V gene: TRBV7-8; J gene: TRBJ2-7; CDR3 DNA: TGTGCCAGCAGCTTTCGGGGCTACGAGCAGTACTTC; CDR3 protein: CASSFRGYEQYF
clone size: -; D gene: -; V gene: TRBV12-3/TRBV12-4; J gene: TRBJ2-2; CDR3 DNA: TGTGCCAGCAGTGAGGCCCGGACCGGGGAGCTGTTTTTT; CDR3 protein: CASSEARTGELFF
clone size: -; D gene: -; V gene: TRBV5-1; J gene: TRBJ1-3; CDR3 DNA: TGCGCCAGCAGCTTGGCAGGGGCGTCTGGAAACACCATATATTTT; CDR3 protein: CASSLAGASGNTIYF
clone size: -; D gene: -; V gene: TRBV11-2; J gene: TRBJ1-1; CDR3 DNA: TGTGCCAGCAGCTTAGATTCGGGAACTGAAGCTTTCTTT; CDR3 protein: CASSLDSGTEAFF
clone size: -; D gene: TRBD1; V gene: TRBV5-8; J gene: TRBJ1-1; CDR3 DNA: TGTGCCAGCAGCCGCGGGACAGGGGGAACTGAAGCTTTCTTT; CDR3 protein: CASSRGTGGTEAFF
clone size: -; D gene: -; V gene: TRBV6-2/TRBV6-3; J gene: TRBJ1-3; CDR3 DNA: TGTGCCAGCAGTTATTCGCGCTCGGGCTCTGGAAACACCATATATTTT; CDR3 protein: CASSYSRSGSGNTIYF